This T cell receptor (beta chain) was obtained from a study of blood T cell repertoires in COVID-19. Across the study: Italy, Spain and the United States were the sources of the convalescent and acute COVID-19 samples. PBMCs, B-cell-depleted T cells, or T cells were the source of the cDNA or gDNA that made up the material.

This CDR3 is 16 amino acids long. The V gene end was trimmed by 4 bases and the J gene end by 0 bases; junction bases not matched to a gene: 4. Germline loops: CDR1 SGHRS, CDR2 YFSETQ. Original processing methods: Estimates of nucleated cell counts were drawn from the amplification of reference gene primers. Using immunoSEQ multiplex PCR, the repertoire was profiled, and TCRdb retains in-frame clones only, with some absent. That table furnishes V, J and clone size, whereas the DNA furnished D and trimming. Here the sample spans 300,000 or so clones, around 87% being singletons. V gene TRBV5-1 combines with J gene TRBJ2-7; the match to TRBD2 covers 13 bases. This TCR was sampled from a man aged 65 to 79 with acute or convalescent COVID-19. Material: peripheral blood. The CDR3 reads CASSGGLAGTSYEQYF. CDR3 bases: TGCGCCAGCAGCGGGGGACTAGCGGGGACCTCCTACGAGCAGTACTTC.